The clone carrying this T cell receptor (beta chain) was detected only a few times. Using immunoSEQ multiplex PCR, the repertoire was profiled, and TCRdb retains in-frame clones only, with some absent. The table lists 90,000 or so clones, 95% of them singletons. The CDR3 totals 12 residues. Trimming left V 0 bases short and J 8 bases short, with 10 bases between. Germline V gene data show CDR1 as SQVTM and CDR2 as ANQGSEA. The sample is drawn from a study of technical replicates of blood from several donors. The V call is TRBV29-1, the J call TRBJ1-1; a possible D gene is TRBD1 (6 bases). The sample taken for sequencing was T cells isolated from PBMCs. This sequence originates from a human donor in good health. DNA of the CDR3: TGCAGCGTTGAAGACCCCGGGACAGAAGCTTTCTTT. Its protein product is CSVEDPGTEAFF.